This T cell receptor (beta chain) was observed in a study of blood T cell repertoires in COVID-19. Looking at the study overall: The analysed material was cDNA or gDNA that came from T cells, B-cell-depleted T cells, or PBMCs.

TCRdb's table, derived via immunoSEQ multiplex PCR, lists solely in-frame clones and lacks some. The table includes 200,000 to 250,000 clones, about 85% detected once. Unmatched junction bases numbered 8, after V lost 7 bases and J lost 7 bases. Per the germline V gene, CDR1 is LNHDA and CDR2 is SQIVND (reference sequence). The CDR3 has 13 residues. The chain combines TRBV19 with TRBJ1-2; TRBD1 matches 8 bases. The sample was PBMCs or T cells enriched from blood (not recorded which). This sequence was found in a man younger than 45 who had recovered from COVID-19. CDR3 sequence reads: CASNHQGAGGYTF. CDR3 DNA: TGTGCCAGTAACCATCAGGGGGCCGGTGGCTACACCTTC.